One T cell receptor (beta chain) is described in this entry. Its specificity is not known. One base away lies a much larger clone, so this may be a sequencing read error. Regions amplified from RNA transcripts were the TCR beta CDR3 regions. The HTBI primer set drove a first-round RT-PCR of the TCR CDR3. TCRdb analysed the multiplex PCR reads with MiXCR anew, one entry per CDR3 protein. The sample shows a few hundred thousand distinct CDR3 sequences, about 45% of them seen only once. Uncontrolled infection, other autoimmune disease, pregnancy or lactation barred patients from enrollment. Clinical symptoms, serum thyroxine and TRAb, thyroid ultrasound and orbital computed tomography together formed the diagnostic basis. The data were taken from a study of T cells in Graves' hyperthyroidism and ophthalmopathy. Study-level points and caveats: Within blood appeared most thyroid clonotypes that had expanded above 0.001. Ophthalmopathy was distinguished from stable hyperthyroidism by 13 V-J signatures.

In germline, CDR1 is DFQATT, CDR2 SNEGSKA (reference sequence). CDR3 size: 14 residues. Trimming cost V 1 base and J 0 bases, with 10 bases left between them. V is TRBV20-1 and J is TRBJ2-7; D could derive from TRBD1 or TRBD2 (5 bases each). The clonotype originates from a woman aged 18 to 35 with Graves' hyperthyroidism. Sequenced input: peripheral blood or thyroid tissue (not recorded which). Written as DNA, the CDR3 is TGCAGTGCTAGAGGGGACCTTAGCTCCTACGAGCAGTACTTC. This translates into CSARGDLSSYEQYF.